This TCR beta chain was profiled in a study of T cells in localized non-small cell lung cancer. TCRdb's table, derived via immunoSEQ multiplex PCR, lists solely in-frame clones and lacks some. Among tens of thousands of clones listed, around nine tenths were seen once. Germline V CDR1 and CDR2: SGHDT, YYEEEE. CDR3 length equals 14 residues. Trimming cost V 4 bases and J 10 bases, with 18 bases left between them. Whole-study results and caveats: Uninvolved nearby lung showed the greatest T cell clonality, exceeding that found in tumor. Without multi-region sequencing, intratumor heterogeneity could not be excluded. Adjacent lung exhibited a median of 57 among the 100 most abundant tumor clones.

About this clone: Its antigen is not known.

The TCR sequence derives from a man aged 18 to 50 with stage I lung adenocarcinoma. The rearrangement uses TRBV5-6 and TRBJ1-3; maybe TRBD1 (5 bases). The sequenced sample was peripheral blood, obtained before any cancer treatment. CDR3 loop: CASSDSGLAWTIYF. As DNA, the CDR3 is TGTGCCAGCAGCGACTCAGGGCTTGCGTGGACCATATATTTT.